The sequence of this TCR beta chain was determined in a study of blood T cell repertoires in COVID-19. Across the study: T cells, B-cell-depleted T cells, or PBMCs supplied cDNA or gDNA.

Per the authors' pipeline: Researchers report that nucleated cell counts were estimated from reference gene primer amplification. The data were produced by immunoSEQ multiplex PCR, yet TCRdb's version contains in-frame clones alone and is incomplete. V and J calls and clone size are given by that table; D and trimming were obtained from the DNA. This table has more than 80,000 clones, 80% to 90% appearing once. The sequence derives from a man of 80 years or more with acute or convalescent COVID-19. The sample was peripheral blood.

In nucleotides, the CDR3 is TGTGCCAGCAGTCGGGAGGCGGCGGCCCTCTCTGGAAACACCATATATTTT. Amino acid sequence: CASSREAAALSGNTIYF. The genes are TRBV7-9 and TRBJ1-3; D is undetermined. Trimming stripped 6 bases from V and 0 bases from J, with 18 bases between. CDR1 is SEHNR and CDR2 is FQNEAQ in the germline V gene (reference sequence). This CDR3 comprises 17 residues.